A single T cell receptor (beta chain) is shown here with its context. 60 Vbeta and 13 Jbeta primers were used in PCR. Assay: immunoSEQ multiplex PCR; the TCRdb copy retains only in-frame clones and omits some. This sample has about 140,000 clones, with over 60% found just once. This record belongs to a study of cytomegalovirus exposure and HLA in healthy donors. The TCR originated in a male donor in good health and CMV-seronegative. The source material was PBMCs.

In DNA form, the CDR3 reads TGTGCCAGCAGCTTGCCGGGACAGGGGGGCAATGAGCAGTTCTTC. Translated: CASSLPGQGGNEQFF. The chain employs TRBV5-4 and TRBJ2-1, with TRBD1 matching 11 bases. Germline-derived CDR1 and CDR2 are SGHNT and YYREEE (reference sequence). The CDR3 has 15 residues. Losses at the gene ends were 1 base for V and 6 bases for J; bases not matched to a gene: 3.